This TCR beta chain was sequenced in a study of T cells in Graves' hyperthyroidism and ophthalmopathy (dated 2019 in TCRdb). At the level of the whole study: Peripheral blood samples were taken at initial diagnosis, before any treatment was given. Prospective prediction of ophthalmopathy was tested in an independent validation cohort consisting of some 20 hyperthyroidism patients and about 17 patients who later progressed to ophthalmopathy. The 75 to 100 discovery patients were randomly split 7:3 into training and test sets. The study also compared thyroid tissue and blood T-cell repertoires from several Graves' hyperthyroidism patients. TCR Vbeta CDR3 sequencing of some 140 peripheral blood samples (around 45 ophthalmopathy, approximately 80 hyperthyroidism and approximately 17 progressor patients) is reported in the paper. To identify TCR V-J signatures that set the groups apart, the researchers used a discovery cohort of about a hundred patients, made up of 40 to 45 with Graves' ophthalmopathy and 57 with stable Graves' hyperthyroidism. Following sampling, methimazole starting at 30 mg daily was given to hyperthyroidism patients, and high-dose intravenous methylprednisolone was given to ophthalmopathy patients.

General conclusions and limits of the study: A 13 V-J signature model separated ophthalmopathy from stable hyperthyroidism, with 87.88% sensitivity and 81.08% specificity in cross-validation and 80%/75% in testing. No statistical method was used to fix the sample size in advance, and group allocation was not hidden from the investigators. In validation, the model predicted progression to ophthalmopathy a median of roughly 6.1 months before onset, with approximately 68% sensitivity and 72.22% specificity. Most expanded thyroid clonotypes (frequency above 0.001) were also detected in blood, suggesting blood repertoires may reflect thyroid immune responses.

The TCR beta CDR3 regions were amplified from the RNA transcripts. The TCR CDR3 was subjected to a first round of RT-PCR using the HTBI primer set and the Qiagen OneStep RT-PCR kit. Libraries were constructed in a second round of multiplex PCR, after which size selection and purification were performed. The libraries were sequenced on an Illumina HiSeq2000 using paired-end 100 bp reads. Per the authors' processing: Raw data were processed with SOAPnuke, discarding reads with adapters, uncalled bases, mean Phred below 15, or no exact constant-primer or identifier match. High-quality paired reads were merged with COPE v1.2.5, and unique nucleotide sequences were defined as clonotypes. MiTCR v1.1 was used to align clonotypes to the IMGT TRBV, TRBD and TRBJ reference segments. Only V-J combinations with frequency above 0.0001, covering about 99% of repertoires, were analysed. The TCS score was defined as F50 (clonal expansion) divided by E x V (chaos), with BLOSUM62-based TCRdist calculated between CDR3 peptides within each V-J. Welch's t-statistics and random forest reduced approximately 520 V-J features to 13, which were used in a naive Bayes classifier (R e1071). The public reads were run again by TCRdb, first through fastp at Q25 and then through MiXCR, and only productive beta chains were kept. Identical CDR3 proteins give one entry, which carries the most common genes and DNA. Here the V and J calls rest on TCRdb's processing, not on the authors' analysis. The sample table contains over 200,000 distinct CDR3 sequences; only one count was recorded for roughly 17% of them. Approximately 50% of the sample comes from the top ten.

V was cut back by 2 bases and J by 1 base, leaving a gap of 11 bases between them. The germline V gene encodes CDR1 MDHEN and CDR2 SYDVKM. The CDR3 goes from the cysteine to the phenylalanine over 16 residues. Left in the record is the CDR3 DNA by itself, 48 bases read in frame from the first base. Graves' hyperthyroidism was defined as stable when no progression to ophthalmopathy occurred over 18 months of follow-up. Hyperthyroidism patients were newly diagnosed, with disease duration under 2 months, and aged 18 to 65 years. The study excluded patients with uncontrolled infections, other autoimmune diseases, pregnancy or lactation. Clinical symptoms, serum thyroxine and TRAb, thyroid ultrasound, and orbital computed tomography formed the basis for the diagnoses. PBMCs were separated from about 10 ml of fresh peripheral blood using Ficoll-Paque density gradient centrifugation. Total RNA was extracted with Trizol reagent, and quality was checked on an Agilent 2100 Bioanalyzer.

This clonotype was found many times. The target of this receptor is not known. No clone much larger than this one lies a single base away; base qualities are absent. In this chain, TRBV28 is recombined with TRBJ2-2, with the D gene not confidently named. The sample taken for sequencing was blood. The receptor was isolated from a man aged 45-60 years with Graves' hyperthyroidism. Read as DNA, the sequence is TGTGCCAGCAGTTTAGGAGAATTTCTGAACACCGGGGAGCTGTTTTTT. Translated, this gives CASSLGEFLNTGELFF.